Shown below are 4 T cell receptor beta chains from a single sample sequenced in a study of blood T cell repertoires in COVID-19. Clones were sequenced by immunoSEQ multiplex PCR, and TCRdb holds only the in-frame ones, with some missing. Here the sample spans a few hundred thousand clones, 92% being singletons. Sequenced sample: PBMCs or T cells enriched from blood (not recorded which). The source is a woman aged 30 to 39 who had recovered from COVID-19.

The J gene is TRBJ2-7, the V gene TRBV3-1 (or the pseudogene TRBV3-2); a weak D match, TRBD2 (6 bases). The CDR3 loop spans 13 amino acids. V lost 3 bases to trimming and J lost 6 bases, with 12 bases between them. Germline-derived CDR1 and CDR2 are LGHDT and YNNKEL (reference sequence). CDR3 bases: TGTGCCAGCAGCCATGGGGACTCGGGCGAGCAGTACTTC. As protein: CASSHGDSGEQYF.

In its sample, this clone was seen once. The gene calls are TRBV5-4 and TRBJ2-2, with D maybe TRBD1 (6 bases). This CDR3 contains 14 residues. The V gene lost 7 bases and the J gene lost 3 bases, with 13 bases spanning the gap. Germline values: CDR1 SGHNT, CDR2 YYREEE (reference sequence). The CDR3 DNA follows: TGTGCCAGCGCCAAGGACAGTGACACCGGGGAGCTGTTTTTT. Translation gives CASAKDSDTGELFF.

The chain joins TRBV28 to TRBJ1-2, with TRBD1 matching 7 bases. The V gene end was trimmed by 5 bases and the J gene end by 4 bases; junction bases not matched to a gene: 7. CDR1 and CDR2 from the germline V gene are MDHEN and SYDVKM. The CDR3 has 14 residues. CDR3 in amino acids: CASSPGQALYGYTF. CDR3 nucleotide sequence: TGTGCCAGCAGTCCCGGACAGGCTCTCTATGGCTACACCTTC.

The chain is built from TRBV20-1 and TRBJ2-3; tentative D call: TRBD1 (6 bases). The germline V gene has CDR1 DFQATT and CDR2 SNEGSKA (reference sequence). Trimming took off 3 bases at V and 0 bases at J, with 16 bases between the two ends. The CDR3 covers 16 residues. CDR3 residues: CSASPFYRESTDTQYF. The CDR3 nucleotides are TGCAGTGCTAGTCCCTTTTACAGGGAGAGCACAGATACGCAGTATTTT.